This T cell receptor (beta chain) was recovered during a study of blood T cell repertoires in COVID-19. The table came from immunoSEQ multiplex PCR; TCRdb's copy has only in-frame clones and leaves some out. The sample lists fewer than 200,000 clones; 70% to 85% were seen once. The CDR3 extends over 18 amino acids. V shed 7 bases and J 9 bases; nucleotides not matched to a gene: 20. Germline CDR1 reads SGHRS; CDR2 reads YFSETQ. This TCR was sampled from a man between 60 and 75 years old who had recovered from COVID-19. The chain combines TRBV5-1 with TRBJ2-1; 12 bases are shared with TRBD2. Sequencing input: peripheral blood. The CDR3 region is CASSPEASGGARDGEQFF. CDR3 coding DNA: TGCGCCAGCTCCCCCGAGGCTAGCGGGGGGGCCAGGGACGGTGAGCAGTTCTTC. Together with reference TRBV5-1 and TRBJ2-1, the CDR3 gives the full variable domain: KAGVTQTPRYLIKTRGQQVTLSCSPISGHRSVSWYQQTPGQGLQFLFEYFSETQRNKGNFPGRFSGRQFSNSRSEMNVSTLELGDSALYLCASSPEASGGARDGEQFFGPGTRLTVL.